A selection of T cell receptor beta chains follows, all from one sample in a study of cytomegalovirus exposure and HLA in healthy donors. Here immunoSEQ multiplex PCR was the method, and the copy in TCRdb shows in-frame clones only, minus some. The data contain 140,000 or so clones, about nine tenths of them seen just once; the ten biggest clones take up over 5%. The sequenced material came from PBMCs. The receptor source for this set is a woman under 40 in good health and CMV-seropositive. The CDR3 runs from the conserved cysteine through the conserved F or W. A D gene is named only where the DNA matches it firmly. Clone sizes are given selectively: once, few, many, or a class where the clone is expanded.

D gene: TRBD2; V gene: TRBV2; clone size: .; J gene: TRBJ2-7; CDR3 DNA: TGTGCCAGCACCCCCGGGACTAGTGGCTCCTACGAGCAGTACTTC; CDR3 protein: CASTPGTSGSYEQYF
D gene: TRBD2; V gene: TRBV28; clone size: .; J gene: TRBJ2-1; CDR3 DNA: TGTGCCAGCAGTCTCCGGGGGGGCCGCAATGAGCAGTTCTTC; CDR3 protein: CASSLRGGRNEQFF
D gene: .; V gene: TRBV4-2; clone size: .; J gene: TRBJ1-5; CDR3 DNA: TGTGCCAGCAGCCAAGGCCGAGTTACGGCCCAGCATTTT; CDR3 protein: CASSQGRVTAQHF
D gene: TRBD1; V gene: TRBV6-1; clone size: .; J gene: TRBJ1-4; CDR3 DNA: TGTGCCAGCATTGGGCAGGGGGCAGTTGAAAAACTGTTTTTT; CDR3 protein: CASIGQGAVEKLFF
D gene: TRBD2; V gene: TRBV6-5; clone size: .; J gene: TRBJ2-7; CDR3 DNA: TGTGCCAGCAGGTCGGCTAGCGGGACCTACGAGCAGTACTTC; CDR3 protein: CASRSASGTYEQYF
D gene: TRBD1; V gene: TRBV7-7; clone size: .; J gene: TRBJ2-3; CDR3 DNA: TGTGCTAGCAGCGCCGGGACAGGGTTGGATACGCAGTATTTT; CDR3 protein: CASSAGTGLDTQYF
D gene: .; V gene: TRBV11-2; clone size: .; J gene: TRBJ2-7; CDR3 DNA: TGTGCCAGCAGCTCCCTCAGGCTGGGAGGCTACGAGCAGTACTTC; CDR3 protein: CASSSLRLGGYEQYF
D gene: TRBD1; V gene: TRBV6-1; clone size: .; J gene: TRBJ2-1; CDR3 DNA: TGTGCCAGCAGACTTAGGACAGGGAGCGATGAGCAGTTCTTC; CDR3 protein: CASRLRTGSDEQFF
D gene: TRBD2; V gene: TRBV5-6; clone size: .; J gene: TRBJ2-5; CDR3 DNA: TGTGCCAGCAGCTCTACTAGCGGGCAAGAGACCCAGTACTTC; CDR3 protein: CASSSTSGQETQYF
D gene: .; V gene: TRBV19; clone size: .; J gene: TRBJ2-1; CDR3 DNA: TGTGCCAGTAGCCCAATCCCCCCGGGAACTACTAATGAGCAGTTCTTC; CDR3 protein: CASSPIPPGTTNEQFF
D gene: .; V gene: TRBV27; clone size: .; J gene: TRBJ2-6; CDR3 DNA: TGTGCCAGCAGTGTCCGGGACATAACGATAGCGGGGGCCAACGTCCTGACTTTC; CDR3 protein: CASSVRDITIAGANVLTF
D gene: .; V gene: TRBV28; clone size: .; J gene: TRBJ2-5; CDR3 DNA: TGTGCCAGCAGTCCCAACAGGGTCCAAGAGACCCAGTACTTC; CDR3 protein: CASSPNRVQETQYF
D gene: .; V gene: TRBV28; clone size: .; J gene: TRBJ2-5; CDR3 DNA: TGTGCCAGCAGTCCAGGGGCGTGGGAGACCCAGTACTTC; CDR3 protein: CASSPGAWETQYF
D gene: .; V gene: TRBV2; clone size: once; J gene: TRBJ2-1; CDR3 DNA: TGTGCCACCGCGGCTGTACTAGCAAACAATGAGCAGTTCTTC; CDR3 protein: CATAAVLANNEQFF
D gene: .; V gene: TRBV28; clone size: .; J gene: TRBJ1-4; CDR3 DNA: TGTGCCAGCAGCCTGGGGGGTGGGTGGCCGAAACTGTTTTTT; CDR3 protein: CASSLGGGWPKLFF
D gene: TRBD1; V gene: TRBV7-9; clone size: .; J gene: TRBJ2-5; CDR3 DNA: TGTGCCAGCAGACTTACAGGGGTAGAAGAGACCCAGTACTTC; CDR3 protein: CASRLTGVEETQYF
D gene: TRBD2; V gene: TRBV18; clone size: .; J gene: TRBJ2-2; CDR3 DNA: TGTGCCAGCTCAAGAAGGGAGGGAGCGAACACCGGGGAGCTGTTTTTT; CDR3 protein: CASSRREGANTGELFF
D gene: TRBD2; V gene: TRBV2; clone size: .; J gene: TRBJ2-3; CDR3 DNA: TGTGCCAGCAGCCTACTAGCGGGAGGCACAGATACGCAGTATTTT; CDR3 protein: CASSLLAGGTDTQYF
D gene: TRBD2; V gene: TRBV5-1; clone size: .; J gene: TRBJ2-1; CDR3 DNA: TGCGCCAGCAGCTGGACTAGCGGGAGTCCGACCTACAATGAGCAGTTCTTC; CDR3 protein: CASSWTSGSPTYNEQFF
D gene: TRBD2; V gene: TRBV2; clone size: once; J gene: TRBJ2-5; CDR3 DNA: TGTGCCAGCAGTGGTTTTAGGGCTAGCGGGGGCGACGCTCCAGAGACCCAGTACTTC; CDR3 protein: CASSGFRASGGDAPETQYF
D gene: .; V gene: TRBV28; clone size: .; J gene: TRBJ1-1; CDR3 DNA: TGTGCCAGCAGTTTATTTAGAGTAACTGAAGCTTTCTTT; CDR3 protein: CASSLFRVTEAFF
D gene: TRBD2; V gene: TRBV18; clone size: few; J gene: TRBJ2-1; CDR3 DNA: TGTGCCAGCTCACCACCTCTAGCGGGAGGCTACAATGAGCAGTTCTTC; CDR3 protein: CASSPPLAGGYNEQFF
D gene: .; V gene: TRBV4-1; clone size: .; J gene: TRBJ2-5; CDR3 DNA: TGCGCCAGCAGCCAGTCGACACTGGGTAGGGAGACCCAGTACTTC; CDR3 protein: CASSQSTLGRETQYF
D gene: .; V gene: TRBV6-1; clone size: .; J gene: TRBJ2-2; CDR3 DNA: TGTGCCAGCAGTGAAAGGCAGGGGTCGAACACCGGGGAGCTGTTTTTT; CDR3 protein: CASSERQGSNTGELFF
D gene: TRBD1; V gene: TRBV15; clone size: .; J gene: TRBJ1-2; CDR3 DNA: TGTGCCACCAGCGGAGGGACAGGGGATATCTATGGCTACACCTTC; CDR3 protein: CATSGGTGDIYGYTF
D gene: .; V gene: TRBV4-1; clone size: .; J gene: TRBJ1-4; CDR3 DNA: TGCGCCAGCAGCCAGCTATACACAGGGATAACTAATGAAAAACTGTTTTTT; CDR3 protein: CASSQLYTGITNEKLFF